The T cell receptor beta chain described here comes from a study of T-cell reconstitution after alpha-beta-depleted transplantation in children. This clonotype was seen many times. Antigen: not known. Germline V lookup: CDR1 DFQATT, CDR2 SNEGSKA (reference sequence). Trimming removed 6 bases from V and 4 bases from J; junction bases left unmatched: 9. The CDR3 is 14 residues long. The TCRbeta library incorporated unique molecular identifiers. TCRdb called the PCR reads again in MiXCR, with one record for every CDR3 protein. The sample includes some 300,000 distinct CDR3 sequences, roughly 8.2% of them seen just once. General study findings and limits: There were reportedly several hundred expanded graft clones from which alpha-beta T cells came about two months after transplant. Once a year had passed after transplant, T-cell counts and diversity came mostly from newly produced T cells. Surviving thymic progenitors and recipient T cells were the source of high TCRbeta diversity at day 60 in some patients.

The clonotype was recovered from a female patient younger than 10 who had a stem cell transplant for Fanconi anemia, so the T cells may come from the graft donor. The V and J genes are TRBV20-1 and TRBJ2-1, with 7 bases identical to TRBD2. The starting material was peripheral blood, obtained 360 days after TCRalphabeta/CD19-depleted stem cell transplant. CDR3 DNA: TGCAGTGCCAAGCAGGGAGGGGCTTACAATGAGCAGTTCTTC. Translation: CSAKQGGAYNEQFF.